The clone carrying this TCR beta chain was found a few times. The antigen is unknown. The sample belongs to a study of CD8 T cells in ankylosing spondylitis. 5'-RACE, quantitative and with molecular barcodes, yielded the TCR beta libraries. Each CDR3 protein gets one entry after TCRdb re-called the 5' RACE reads with MiXCR. The sample lists 150,000 to 200,000 distinct CDR3 sequences, about 9.9% occurring once. Germline V lookup: CDR1 LGHDT, CDR2 YNNKEL (reference sequence). With 4 bases removed from V and 4 bases from J, the gap between germline ends came to 14 bases. The CDR3 is made up of 15 amino acids. General study results and limits: Made up of under ten highly homologous variants, a TCR beta motif appeared characteristic of ankylosing spondylitis blood. Researchers reportedly found disease-linked clones significantly enriched in matched ankylosing spondylitis synovial fluid. Some motif variants were previously reported in reactive arthritis synovial fluid and blood.

This TCR was recovered from a male donor with ankylosing spondylitis or in good health (not recorded which). Sequences were obtained from blood, either unsorted or a sorted T cell fraction (not recorded which). The rearrangement uses TRBV3-1 and TRBJ2-1, with D possibly being TRBD2 (6 bases). The CDR3 region is CASSRSAGQYNEQFF. In nucleotides, the CDR3 is TGTGCCAGCAGCCGCAGTGCGGGGCAATACAATGAGCAGTTCTTC.